The sequence of this T cell receptor beta chain was determined in a study of cytomegalovirus exposure and HLA in healthy donors. Concerning this clone itself: Its specificity is not known.

Study observations and caveats: Confirmation was obtained in vitro that a few CMV-associated chains are specific for CMV antigens. The listing of 150 or so TCR beta chains classed them as cytomegalovirus-associated. The tendency of first-cohort TCR clusters to co-occur in the approximately 110 validation repertoires was identified by a subsequent analysis.

Some clones are missing from TCRdb's copy, which holds only in-frame ones; the method was immunoSEQ multiplex PCR. The table lists about 38,000 clones, over 85% of them singletons. Germline V gene lookup returns CDR1 SGHRS and CDR2 YFSETQ. CDR3 length: 14 amino acids. V shed 4 bases and J 8 bases; nucleotides not matched to a gene: 4. This sequence was found in a young man in good health and CMV-seronegative. The sample was PBMCs. The rearrangement joins TRBV5-1 to TRBJ1-6, with TRBD1 matching over 9 bases. This CDR3 is CASSTWTGDSPLHF. The CDR3, as DNA: TGCGCCAGCAGCACCTGGACAGGGGATTCACCCCTCCACTTT.